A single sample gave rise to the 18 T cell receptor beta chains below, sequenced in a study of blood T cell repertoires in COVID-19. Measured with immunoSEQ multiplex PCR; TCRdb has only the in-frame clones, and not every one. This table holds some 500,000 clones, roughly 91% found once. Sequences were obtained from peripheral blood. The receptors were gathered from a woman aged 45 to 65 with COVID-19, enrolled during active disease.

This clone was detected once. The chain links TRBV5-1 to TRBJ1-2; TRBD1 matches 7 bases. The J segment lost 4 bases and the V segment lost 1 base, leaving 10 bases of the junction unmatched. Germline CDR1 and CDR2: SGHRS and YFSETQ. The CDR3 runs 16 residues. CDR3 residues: CASSLSEGGGPYGYTF. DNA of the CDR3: TGCGCCAGCAGCTTGTCGGAAGGGGGCGGGCCCTATGGCTACACCTTC.

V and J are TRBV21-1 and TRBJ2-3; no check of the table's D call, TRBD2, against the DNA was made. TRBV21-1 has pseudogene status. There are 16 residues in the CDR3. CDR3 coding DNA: TGTGCCAGCAGGGATATGGGTCGGGGGGGCACAGATACGCAGTATTTT. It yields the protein CASRDMGRGGTDTQYF.

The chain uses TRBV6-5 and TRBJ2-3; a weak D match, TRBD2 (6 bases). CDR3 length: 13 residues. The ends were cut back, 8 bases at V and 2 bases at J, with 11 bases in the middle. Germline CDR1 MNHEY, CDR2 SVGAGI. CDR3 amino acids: CASEGLHTDTQYF. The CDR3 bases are TGTGCCAGCGAGGGACTCCACACAGATACGCAGTATTTT.

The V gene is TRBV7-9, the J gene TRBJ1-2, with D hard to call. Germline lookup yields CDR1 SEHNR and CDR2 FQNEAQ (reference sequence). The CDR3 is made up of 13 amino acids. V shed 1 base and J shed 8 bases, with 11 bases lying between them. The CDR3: CASSLGRLEGYTF. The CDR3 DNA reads TGTGCCAGCAGCTTAGGGAGGCTGGAGGGCTACACCTTC.

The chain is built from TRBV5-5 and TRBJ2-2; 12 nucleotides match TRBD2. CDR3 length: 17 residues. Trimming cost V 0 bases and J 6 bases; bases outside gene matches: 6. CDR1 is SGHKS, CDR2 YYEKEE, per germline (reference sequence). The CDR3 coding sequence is TGTGCCAGCAGCTTGGGACTAGCGGGGGCCCTCGCCGGGGAGCTGTTTTTT. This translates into CASSLGLAGALAGELFF.

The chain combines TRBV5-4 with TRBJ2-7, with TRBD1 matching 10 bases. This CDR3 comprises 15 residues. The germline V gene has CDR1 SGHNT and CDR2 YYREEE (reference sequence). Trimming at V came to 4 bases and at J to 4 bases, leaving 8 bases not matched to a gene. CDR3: CASSPGQGWRYEQYF. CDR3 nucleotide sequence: TGTGCCAGCAGCCCGGGACAGGGGTGGAGGTACGAGCAGTACTTC.

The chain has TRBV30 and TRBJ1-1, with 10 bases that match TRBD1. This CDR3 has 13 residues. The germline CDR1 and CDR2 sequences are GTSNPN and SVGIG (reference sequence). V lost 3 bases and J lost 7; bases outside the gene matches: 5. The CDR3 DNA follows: TGTGCCTGGAGGACAGGGGGCACCGTTGAAGCTTTCTTT. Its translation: CAWRTGGTVEAFF.

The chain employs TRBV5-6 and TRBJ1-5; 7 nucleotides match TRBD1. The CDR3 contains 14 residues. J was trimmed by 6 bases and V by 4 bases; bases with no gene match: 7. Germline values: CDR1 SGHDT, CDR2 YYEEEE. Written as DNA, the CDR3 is TGTGCCAGCAGCCCGGACAGGAGCGGTCAGCCCCAGCATTTT. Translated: CASSPDRSGQPQHF.

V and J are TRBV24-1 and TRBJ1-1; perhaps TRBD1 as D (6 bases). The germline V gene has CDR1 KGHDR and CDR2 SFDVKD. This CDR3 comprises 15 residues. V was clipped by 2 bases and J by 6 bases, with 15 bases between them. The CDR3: CATSDSSQGQPEAFF. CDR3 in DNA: TGTGCCACCAGTGATTCCTCTCAGGGGCAGCCTGAAGCTTTCTTT.

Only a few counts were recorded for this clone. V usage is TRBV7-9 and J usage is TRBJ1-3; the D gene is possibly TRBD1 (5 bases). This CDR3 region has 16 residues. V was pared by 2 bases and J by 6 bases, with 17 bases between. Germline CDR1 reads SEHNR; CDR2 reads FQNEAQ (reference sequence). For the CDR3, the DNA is TGTGCCAGCAGCTTAACGGGGGTCACGGGTGCAAACACCATATATTTT. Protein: CASSLTGVTGANTIYF. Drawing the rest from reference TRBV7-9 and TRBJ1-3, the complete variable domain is DTGVSQNPRHKITKRGQNVTFRCDPISEHNRLYWYRQTLGQGPEFLTYFQNEAQLEKSRLLSDRFSAERPKGSFSTLEIQRTEQGDSAMYLCASSLTGVTGANTIYFGEGSWLTVV.

The CDR3 reads CASSNRDKETQYF. In DNA form, the CDR3 reads TGTGCCAGCAGCAACCGGGATAAAGAGACCCAGTACTTC. V gene TRBV7-9 combines with J gene TRBJ2-5, with a weak D call TRBD2 (5 bases). Trimming cost V 5 bases and J 3 bases, with 10 bases left between them. The CDR3 is 13 amino acids. The germline V gene encodes CDR1 SEHNR and CDR2 FQNEAQ (reference sequence).

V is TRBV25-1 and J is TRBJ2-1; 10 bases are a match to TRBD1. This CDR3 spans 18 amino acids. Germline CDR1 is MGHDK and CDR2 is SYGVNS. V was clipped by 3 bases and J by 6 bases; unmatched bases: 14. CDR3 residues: CASSDPGTGDWMANEQFF. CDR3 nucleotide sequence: TGTGCCAGCAGTGATCCCGGGACAGGGGACTGGATGGCCAATGAGCAGTTCTTC.

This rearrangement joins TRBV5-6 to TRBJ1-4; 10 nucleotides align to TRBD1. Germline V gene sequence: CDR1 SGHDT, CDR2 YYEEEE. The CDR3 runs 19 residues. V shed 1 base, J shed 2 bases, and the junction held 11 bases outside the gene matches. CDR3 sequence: CASSLFAGQGFATNEKLFF. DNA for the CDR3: TGTGCCAGCAGCTTGTTCGCGGGACAGGGGTTTGCGACTAATGAAAAACTGTTTTTT.

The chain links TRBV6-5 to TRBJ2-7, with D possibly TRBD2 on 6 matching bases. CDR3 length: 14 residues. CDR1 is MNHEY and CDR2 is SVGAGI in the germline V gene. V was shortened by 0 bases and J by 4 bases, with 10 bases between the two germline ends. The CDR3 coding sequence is TGTGCCAGCAGTTACTCTGTCGGGGGATACGAGCAGTACTTC. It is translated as CASSYSVGGYEQYF.

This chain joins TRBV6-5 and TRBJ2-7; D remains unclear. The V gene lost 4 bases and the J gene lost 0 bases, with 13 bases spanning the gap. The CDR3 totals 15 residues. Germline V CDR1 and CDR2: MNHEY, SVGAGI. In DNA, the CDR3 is TGTGCCAGCAGTTCTGGAGCCCGGCACTCCTACGAGCAGTACTTC. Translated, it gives CASSSGARHSYEQYF.

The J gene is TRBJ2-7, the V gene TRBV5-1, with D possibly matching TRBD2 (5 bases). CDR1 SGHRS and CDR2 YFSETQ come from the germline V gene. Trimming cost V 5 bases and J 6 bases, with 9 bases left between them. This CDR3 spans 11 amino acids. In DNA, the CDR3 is TGCGCCAGCAGAGTGAGGGCCGAGCAGTACTTC. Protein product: CASRVRAEQYF.

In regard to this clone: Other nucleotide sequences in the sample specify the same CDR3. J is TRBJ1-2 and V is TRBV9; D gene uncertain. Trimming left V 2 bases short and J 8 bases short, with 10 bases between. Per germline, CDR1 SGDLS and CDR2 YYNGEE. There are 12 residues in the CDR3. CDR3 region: CASSVGGSGYTF. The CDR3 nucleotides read TGTGCCAGCAGCGTTGGCGGGTCCGGCTACACCTTC.

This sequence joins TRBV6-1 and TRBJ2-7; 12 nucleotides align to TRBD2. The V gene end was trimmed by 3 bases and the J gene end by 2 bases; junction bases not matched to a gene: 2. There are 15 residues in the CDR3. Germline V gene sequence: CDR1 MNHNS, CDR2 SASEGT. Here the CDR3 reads CASSETSGGTYEQYF. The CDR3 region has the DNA TGTGCCAGCAGTGAGACTAGCGGGGGAACCTACGAGCAGTACTTC.